Listed below are T cell receptor beta chains from one sample, sequenced in a study of blood T cell repertoires in COVID-19. Repertoires were generated with immunoSEQ multiplex PCR, while TCRdb's copy carries only in-frame clones and drops some. The table lists about 400,000 clones, over 75% of them singletons. The material sequenced was PBMCs or T cells enriched from blood (not recorded which). The receptors come from a woman between 25 and 40 years old with acute COVID-19. CDR3s include the opening cysteine and the closing phenylalanine or tryptophan.

J,V,CDR3
TRBJ2-4,TRBV19,CASSIRGLAELQYF
TRBJ1-6,TRBV30,CAWTRGGDSPLHF
TRBJ1-2,TRBV6-1,CASSEASGALSNYGYTF
TRBJ2-5,TRBV5-1,CASRRGTGRETQYF
TRBJ2-7,TRBV27,CASSLPARLYEQYF
TRBJ2-7,TRBV11-2,CASRAAGGSSYEQYF
TRBJ2-3,TRBV28,CASSLLEGDGDTQYF
TRBJ1-1,TRBV19,CATRDRGLDTEAFF
TRBJ1-5,TRBV4-1,CASSQAGGNLPNQPQHF
TRBJ1-4,TRBV19,CASSIVGASREKLFF
TRBJ2-7,TRBV7-2,CASSLSWDSYYEQYF
TRBJ1-1,TRBV5-1,CASSLVPGGTEAFF
TRBJ2-7,TRBV7-9,CASSPPGPTVTSF
TRBJ1-4,TRBV5-8,CASSPRDRDEKLFF
TRBJ1-1,TRBV29-1,CSVESGRTEAFF
TRBJ2-3,TRBV5-1,CASSLAGADTQYF
TRBJ1-1,TRBV27,CASSLGAGNTEAFF
TRBJ1-5,TRBV30,CAWSRRQGQPQHF
TRBJ2-7,TRBV19,CASSKNRGPYEQYF
TRBJ2-1,TRBV10-3,CAMSSGGQSSYNEQFF
TRBJ1-1,TRBV5-1,CASSPTRGFTEAFF
TRBJ1-2,TRBV10-3,CAISESDYYGYTF
TRBJ1-5,TRBV19,CASSPGTGVNQPQHF
TRBJ1-4,TRBV25-1,CASSVGGAALNEKLFF
TRBJ2-1,TRBV6-4,CASSRDRADEQFF
TRBJ2-7,TRBV6-5,CASSYSRKSSYEQYF
TRBJ2-1,TRBV6-2/TRBV6-3,CASSFGAAVHEQFF
TRBJ2-3,TRBV12-5,CASGLGPSGGSDTQYF
TRBJ2-7,TRBV19,CASSTPGAYEQYF
TRBJ1-1,TRBV19,CASSIFGQGRTEAFF
TRBJ1-1,TRBV18,CASSPAGTGGWTEAFF
TRBJ1-5,TRBV3-1/TRBV3-2,CASSQDGQPQHF
TRBJ1-5,TRBV24-1,CATSGQGSAGNQPQHF
TRBJ2-3,TRBV19,CASSIVQPTDTQYF
TRBJ2-2,TRBV5-1,CASGLAGSSTGELFF
TRBJ1-3,TRBV29-1,CSGGLSGNTIYF
TRBJ1-2,TRBV27,CASSSGQGKGNYGYTF
TRBJ2-3,TRBV13,CASSLLGGSTDTQYF
TRBJ1-1,TRBV15,CATSRDKGRGLNTEAFF
TRBJ2-2,TRBV7-3,CASRQTGTGGAGELFF
TRBJ1-1,TRBV4-1,CASSQMTGTNTEAFF
TRBJ1-1,TRBV27,CASSLSARGPPMNTEAFF